The 15 T cell receptor beta chains given below trace back to one sample, sequenced in a study of beta chain features in type 1 diabetes. The whole isolated RNA underwent reverse transcription, so sequencing captured expressed TCRB transcripts. The method was immunoSEQ multiplex PCR; TCRdb's version includes in-frame clones alone and lacks a portion of them. The repertoire includes hundreds of thousands of clones, roughly 30% of them detected once, and 0.065% sits in the top ten. Sequencing was performed on naive CD4+ T cells from blood. All receptors come from a man aged 18-30 years in good health.

The chain is built from TRBV20-1 and TRBJ2-7; a possible D gene is TRBD1 (5 bases). V dropped 1 base and J dropped 12 bases, with 13 bases sitting between them. This CDR3 is built from 11 residues. Germline V lookup: CDR1 DFQATT, CDR2 SNEGSKA (reference sequence). The CDR3 DNA is TGCAGTGCTAGAGTGGCAGGGTGGCTGTACTTC. As protein: CSARVAGWLYF.

The count of this clone is one. This chain links TRBV29-1 with TRBJ2-1, with D tentatively TRBD1 (6 bases). The V and J ends lost 2 bases and 6 bases respectively, with 14 bases between them. This CDR3 comprises 14 residues. Germline assignment: CDR1 SQVTM and CDR2 ANQGSEA. The CDR3 is CSVEPGTLLNEQFF. In DNA, the CDR3 is TGCAGCGTTGAACCCGGGACACTCCTCAATGAGCAGTTCTTC.

The genes are TRBV18 and TRBJ2-1; 12 positions match TRBD2. The CDR3 has 16 residues. In germline, CDR1 is KGHSH, CDR2 LQKENI. Germline trimming cut 5 bases from V and 7 bases from J; bases unmatched to any gene: 9. The CDR3 protein is CASSNSLAGGGNEQFF. CDR3 sequence (DNA): TGTGCCAGCTCAAATTCACTAGCGGGAGGAGGTAATGAGCAGTTCTTC.

J is TRBJ2-1 and V is TRBV7-2, with D hard to call. From germline, CDR1 is SGHTA and CDR2 FQGNSA. The CDR3 totals 14 residues. V was trimmed by 1 base and J by 7 bases, leaving 11 bases between them. CDR3 in amino acids: CASSLGFSPNEQFF. CDR3 DNA: TGTGCCAGCAGCTTAGGGTTTAGTCCTAATGAGCAGTTCTTC.

The chain couples TRBV30 to TRBJ1-5; TRBD1 matches 8 bases. Germline V CDR1 and CDR2: GTSNPN, SVGIG (reference sequence). The CDR3 totals 13 residues. The J segment lost 9 bases and the V segment lost 3 bases, leaving 7 bases of the junction unmatched. The CDR3 sequence is CAWRQGAGRPQHF. Here the CDR3 DNA reads TGTGCCTGGAGGCAGGGGGCGGGACGGCCCCAGCATTTT.

The chain employs TRBV5-6 and TRBJ2-5, with TRBD1 matching over 9 bases. Germline V gene sequence: CDR1 SGHDT, CDR2 YYEEEE. The ends lost 2 bases at V and 3 bases at J; junction bases unmatched: 17. CDR3 length: 19 residues. The CDR3 DNA reads as TGTGCCAGCAGCTTTTGGAATTGGTTACAGGGGGCTGCCAAAGAGACCCAGTACTTC. Translating gives CASSFWNWLQGAAKETQYF.

In its sample, this clone was seen a few times. V usage is TRBV29-1 and J usage is TRBJ1-4; perhaps TRBD1 as D (5 bases). CDR1 is SQVTM and CDR2 is ANQGSEA in the germline V gene. This CDR3 contains 13 residues. V dropped 7 bases and J dropped 5 bases, with 14 bases sitting between them. CDR3 in DNA: TGCAGCGCCGTGGCCGGGGACAATGAAAAACTGTTTTTT. The encoded protein is CSAVAGDNEKLFF. The entire variable domain, with the rest obtained from reference TRBV29-1 and TRBJ1-4, is as follows: SAVISQKPSRDICQRGTSLTIQCQVDSQVTMMFWYRQQPGQSLTLIATANQGSEATYESGFVIDKFPISRPNLTFSTLTVSNMSPEDSSIYLCSAVAGDNEKLFFGSGTQLSVL.

The chain recombines TRBV7-2 with TRBJ2-6, with D perhaps TRBD2 (5 bases). V was cut by 5 bases and J by 0 bases, with 14 bases left in between. Germline CDR1 and CDR2: SGHTA and FQGNSA. The length of the CDR3 is 17 residues. The CDR3 DNA reads as TGTGCCAGCAGCCCCCTGGGAGCCCTCTCTGGGGCCAACGTCCTGACTTTC. Amino acid sequence: CASSPLGALSGANVLTF.

On this clone itself: The same CDR3 can be traced to other DNA sequences in this sample. The chain's CDR3 is CSVGTGTDTQYF. Here the CDR3 DNA reads TGCAGCGTTGGGACGGGGACAGATACGCAGTATTTT. The V and J genes are TRBV29-1 and TRBJ2-3, with D tentatively TRBD2 (5 bases). This CDR3 contains 12 residues. V lost 4 bases and J lost 3, with 8 bases in between. Germline CDR1 reads SQVTM; CDR2 reads ANQGSEA.

This clone came up a few times. The chain couples TRBV28 to TRBJ2-2; D might be TRBD2 (5 bases). This CDR3 is built from 16 residues. The V end was cut by 4 bases, the J end by 7 bases, with 19 bases between. Germline V CDR1 and CDR2: MDHEN, SYDVKM. The CDR3 region has the DNA TGTGCCAGCAGTTCCTATCGGACTCCCCGTGACGGGGAGCTGTTTTTT. Protein product: CASSSYRTPRDGELFF.

V is TRBV28 and J is TRBJ1-1; D uncertain. Trimming cost V 3 bases and J 10 bases, with 18 bases left between them. CDR3 size: 14 residues. Germline CDR1 is MDHEN and CDR2 is SYDVKM. The CDR3 here is CASSFSPDLGRAFF. The CDR3 DNA reads TGTGCCAGCAGTTTCTCCCCCGACTTAGGGAGAGCTTTCTTT.

J is TRBJ1-4 and V is TRBV7-9; D uncertain. V lost 4 bases and J lost 0, with 9 bases in between. Germline assignment: CDR1 SEHNR and CDR2 FQNEAQ (reference sequence). The CDR3 contains 15 residues. CDR3 amino acids: CASSSYDATNEKLFF. In DNA, the CDR3 is TGTGCCAGCAGCTCCTACGATGCAACTAATGAAAAACTGTTTTTT.

The CDR3 here is CASSVWDSVEPQHF. CDR3 nucleotides: TGTGCCAGCAGCGTATGGGACAGTGTGGAGCCCCAGCATTTT. The rearrangement links TRBV9 to TRBJ1-5; 7 nucleotides match TRBD1. Per the germline V gene, CDR1 is SGDLS and CDR2 is YYNGEE. Trimming at V came to 1 base and at J to 8 bases, leaving 6 bases not matched to a gene. This CDR3 spans 14 amino acids.

This clone turned up a few times. This sequence joins TRBV5-4 and TRBJ2-2; no clear D gene. In germline, CDR1 is SGHNT, CDR2 YYREEE (reference sequence). The CDR3 length is 16 residues. Trimming took 0 bases from V and 2 from J, leaving 11 bases between them. The CDR3 DNA follows: TGTGCCAGCAGCTTGGCCAGTGGGGTTAACACCGGGGAGCTGTTTTTT. Protein: CASSLASGVNTGELFF.

This clone was detected only a few times. CDR3 nucleotide sequence: TGTGCCAGCAGCCGACCCGGCCTTGAGACCCAGTACTTC. Translating gives CASSRPGLETQYF. V usage is TRBV7-8 and J usage is TRBJ2-5; no firm D call. V gave up 5 bases and J gave up 5 bases, with 12 bases separating them. CDR1 and CDR2 (germline): SGHVS, FQNEAQ. The CDR3 length is 13 residues.